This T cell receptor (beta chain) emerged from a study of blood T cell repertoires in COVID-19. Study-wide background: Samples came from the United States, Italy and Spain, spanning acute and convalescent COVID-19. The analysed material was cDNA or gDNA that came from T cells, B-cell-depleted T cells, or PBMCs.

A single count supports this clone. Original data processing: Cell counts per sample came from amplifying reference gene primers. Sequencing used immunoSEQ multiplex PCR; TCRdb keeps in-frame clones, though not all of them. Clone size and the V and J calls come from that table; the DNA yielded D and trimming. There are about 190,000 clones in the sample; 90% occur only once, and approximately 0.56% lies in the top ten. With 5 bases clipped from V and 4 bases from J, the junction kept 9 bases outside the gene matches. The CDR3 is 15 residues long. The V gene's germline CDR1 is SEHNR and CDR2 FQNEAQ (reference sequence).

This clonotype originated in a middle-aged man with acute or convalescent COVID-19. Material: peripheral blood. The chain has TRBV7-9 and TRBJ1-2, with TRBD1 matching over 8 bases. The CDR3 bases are TGTGCCAGCAGCCCTCGGACAGGGAGAGGCTATGGCTACACCTTC. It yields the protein CASSPRTGRGYGYTF.